The 2 T cell receptor beta chains reported below all come from one sample, sequenced in a study of T-cell memory formation after mild COVID-19. Each CDR3 protein is one row after TCRdb ran MiXCR on the 5' RACE reads. The sample gives about 500,000 distinct CDR3 sequences, roughly 22% of which show up once; approximately 13% is in the top ten. Sequencing input: PBMCs or a T cell subset sorted from them (not recorded which). These receptors were collected from an adult woman who had mild COVID-19 (a few samples of this study predate the infection). Cell type and time point are not known.

This chain uses TRBV15 with TRBJ1-3; D ambiguous. V was shortened by 3 bases and J by 0 bases, with 12 bases between the two germline ends. The germline V gene encodes CDR1 LNHNV and CDR2 YYDKDF (reference sequence). This CDR3 is 16 amino acids long. CDR3 in amino acids: CATSSGLSSSGNTIYF. In DNA, the CDR3 is TGTGCCACCAGCAGTGGACTTTCGAGCTCTGGAAACACCATATATTTT.

This clonotype was counted a few times. The chain has TRBV6-1 and TRBJ2-1; 7 nucleotides agree with TRBD1. The CDR3 extends over 14 amino acids. Looked up from germline, CDR1 is MNHNS and CDR2 is SASEGT. V dropped 4 bases and J dropped 6; count of bases not matched to a gene: 6. DNA for the CDR3: TGTGCCAGCAGTGGACAGGGCCAGGGCAATGAGCAGTTCTTC. This gives the protein CASSGQGQGNEQFF.